These 18 T cell receptor beta chains originate from one sample sequenced in a study of blood T cell repertoires in COVID-19. Using immunoSEQ multiplex PCR, the repertoire was profiled, and TCRdb retains in-frame clones only, with some absent. The data hold 200,000 or so clones, with roughly four fifths observed a single time. The specimen was PBMCs or T cells enriched from blood (not recorded which). These receptors were collected from a man aged 35 to 55 who had recovered from COVID-19.

This clone was recorded once. The chain employs TRBV24-1 and TRBJ2-3; 12 bases are shared with TRBD2. Unmatched junction bases numbered 4, after V lost 2 bases and J lost 2 bases. Per germline, CDR1 KGHDR and CDR2 SFDVKD. The CDR3 consists of 17 residues. The CDR3 spells CATSDSRLAGVTDTQYF. The CDR3 bases are TGTGCCACCAGTGATTCCCGACTAGCGGGGGTCACAGATACGCAGTATTTT.

The chain combines TRBV9 with TRBJ2-5; 15 nucleotides agree with TRBD2. Germline values: CDR1 SGDLS, CDR2 YYNGEE. Unmatched junction bases numbered 12, after V lost 4 bases and J lost 5 bases. This CDR3 is 18 amino acids long. The DNA of the CDR3 is TGTGCCAGCAGCCCACCCCTGGGGACTAGCGGGGGGTGGGAGACCCAGTACTTC. Translation: CASSPPLGTSGGWETQYF.

J is TRBJ1-5 and V is TRBV25-1; D not certain. The CDR3 is made up of 16 amino acids. Trimming took 3 bases from V and 0 from J, leaving 12 bases between them. Germline V gene data show CDR1 as MGHDK and CDR2 as SYGVNS. CDR3 sequence reads: CASSDSGRGSNQPQHF. The CDR3 DNA follows: TGTGCCAGCAGTGATAGCGGGCGCGGTAGCAATCAGCCCCAGCATTTT.

There are a few counts of this clone. The V gene is TRBV5-5, the J gene TRBJ1-1; tentatively, D is TRBD1 (5 bases). This CDR3 is 15 amino acids long. Per the germline V gene, CDR1 is SGHKS and CDR2 is YYEKEE (reference sequence). Trimming left V 2 bases short and J 3 bases short, with 14 bases between. CDR3: CASSLLPQGDTEAFF. The CDR3 coding sequence is TGTGCCAGCAGCTTATTACCTCAGGGTGACACTGAAGCTTTCTTT.

The rearrangement uses TRBV11-1 and TRBJ2-1; possibly TRBD2 for D (6 bases). Germline V gene lookup returns CDR1 SGHAT and CDR2 FQDESV (reference sequence). The CDR3 consists of 13 residues. The V end lost 1 base, the J end lost 9 bases, and 10 bases lay between the germline ends. CDR3: CASSLGREAEQFF. In DNA form, the CDR3 reads TGTGCCAGCAGCTTAGGGAGGGAGGCTGAGCAGTTCTTC.

This clone appeared a few times. This rearrangement joins TRBV4-2 to TRBJ1-2, with D maybe TRBD1 (5 bases). The CDR3 sequence is 13 residues long. The V gene lost 4 bases and the J gene lost 7 bases, with 13 bases spanning the gap. Germline CDR1 and CDR2: LGHNA and YNFKEQ. CDR3 sequence: CASSLLGVPGYTF. As DNA, the CDR3 is TGTGCCAGCAGCCTCTTAGGGGTTCCTGGCTACACCTTC.

This sequence joins TRBV11-2 and TRBJ1-5, with no clear D. This CDR3 has 14 amino acids. V was pared by 3 bases and J by 9 bases, with 15 bases between. Germline CDR1 and CDR2: SGHAT and FQNNGV. CDR3 sequence (DNA): TGTGCCAGCAGCTTCGCCGGCGGCAAAGGGCCCCAGCATTTT. Its translation: CASSFAGGKGPQHF. Together with reference TRBV11-2 and TRBJ1-5, the CDR3 gives the full variable domain: EAGVAQSPRYKIIEKRQSVAFWCNPISGHATLYWYQQILGQGPKLLIQFQNNGVVDDSQLPKDRFSAERLKGVDSTLKIQPAKLEDSAVYLCASSFAGGKGPQHFGDGTRLSIL.

There are a few counts of this clone. The CDR3 region is CASSPSATNEKLFF. CDR3 DNA sequence: TGTGCCAGCAGCCCGTCAGCAACTAATGAAAAACTGTTTTTT. The rearrangement joins TRBV3-1 (or the pseudogene TRBV3-2) to TRBJ1-4; no clear D gene. Looked up from germline, CDR1 is LGHDT and CDR2 is YNNKEL (reference sequence). CDR3 length: 14 amino acids. Trimming took 4 bases from V and 0 from J, leaving 6 bases between them.

This chain connects TRBV28 to TRBJ1-3; 10 bases line up with TRBD1. The CDR3 runs to 16 residues. The germline gives CDR1 MDHEN, CDR2 SYDVKM. Losses at the gene ends were 7 bases for V and 4 bases for J; bases not matched to a gene: 10. This CDR3 is CASTLGGQGSGNTIYF. As DNA, the CDR3 is TGTGCCAGCACCCTTGGGGGACAGGGGTCAGGAAACACCATATATTTT. Full variable domain (rest looked up from reference TRBV28 and TRBJ1-3): DVKVTQSSRYLVKRTGEKVFLECVQDMDHENMFWYRQDPGLGLRLIYFSYDVKMKEKGDIPEGYSVSREKKERFSLILESASTNQTSMYLCASTLGGQGSGNTIYFGEGSWLTVV.

This chain connects TRBV7-9 to TRBJ2-7, with D maybe TRBD1 (6 bases). V was cut by 5 bases and J by 0 bases, with 8 bases left in between. Germline V CDR1 and CDR2: SEHNR, FQNEAQ (reference sequence). There are 13 residues in the CDR3. CDR3: CASSRDNSYEQYF. CDR3 bases: TGTGCCAGCAGCCGGGACAACTCCTACGAGCAGTACTTC. The complete variable domain, with remaining parts taken from reference TRBV7-9 and TRBJ2-7, reads DTGVSQNPRHKITKRGQNVTFRCDPISEHNRLYWYRQTLGQGPEFLTYFQNEAQLEKSRLLSDRFSAERPKGSFSTLEIQRTEQGDSAMYLCASSRDNSYEQYFGPGTRLTVT.

The gene calls are TRBV7-9 and TRBJ2-1; D remains unclear. This CDR3 is built from 18 residues. Per germline, CDR1 SEHNR and CDR2 FQNEAQ (reference sequence). V lost 1 base, J lost 4 bases, and 20 bases lay in between. The CDR3 bases are TGTGCCAGCAGCTTAGTCCCAGGCTTGCTTCATGGATACAATGAGCAGTTCTTC. Translating gives CASSLVPGLLHGYNEQFF.

This sequence joins TRBV4-1 and TRBJ1-5; 11 bases agree with TRBD1. Germline CDR1 and CDR2: MGHRA and YSYEKL. This CDR3 is built from 18 residues. V gave up 2 bases and J gave up 9 bases; unmatched junction bases: 15. CDR3 DNA sequence: TGCGCCAGCAGCCAATCAGGACAGGGGGCGCGAAGTCCCTCGCCCCAGCATTTT. Translated: CASSQSGQGARSPSPQHF.

The chain recombines TRBV12-3 or TRBV12-4 with TRBJ1-6; D ambiguous. The CDR3 extends over 11 amino acids. The V and J ends lost 3 bases and 8 bases respectively, with 2 bases between them. CDR3 sequence: CASSFDSPLHF. Written as DNA, the CDR3 is TGTGCCAGCAGTTTCGATTCACCCCTCCACTTT.

This clone was seen once. The chain is built from TRBV6-5 and TRBJ1-1; D is perhaps TRBD1 (6 bases). V dropped 5 bases and J dropped 7 bases, with 14 bases sitting between them. Germline CDR1 is MNHEY and CDR2 is SVGAGI. The CDR3 sequence is 13 residues long. The CDR3 sequence is CASSHGTQGEAFF. The CDR3 DNA reads TGTGCCAGCAGTCACGGGACACAAGGTGAAGCTTTCTTT.

The chain uses TRBV6-5 and TRBJ1-2; weak D call: TRBD1 (5 bases). V lost 8 bases and J 5 bases, leaving 12 bases between the germline ends. The CDR3 is 12 residues long. Per the germline V gene, CDR1 is MNHEY and CDR2 is SVGAGI. CDR3: CASGGDRYGYTF. Written as DNA, the CDR3 is TGTGCCAGCGGGGGGGACCGGTATGGCTACACCTTC.

V is TRBV2 and J is TRBJ1-2; D is ambiguous. Germline assignment: CDR1 SNHLY and CDR2 FYNNEI. The germline V and J ends were trimmed by 7 bases and 2 bases, with 8 bases remaining between them. The CDR3 loop spans 12 amino acids. The CDR3 DNA sequence: TGTGCCAGCATGGAGATAAACTATGGCTACACCTTC. This codes for CASMEINYGYTF.

This chain links TRBV4-3 with TRBJ1-2; D may be TRBD1 (6 bases). This CDR3 has 16 amino acids. Trimming removed 1 base at V and 1 base at J, with 13 bases between. From germline, CDR1 is LGHNA and CDR2 YSLEER. This CDR3 is CASSQVGAELNYGYTF. In nucleotides, the CDR3 is TGCGCCAGCAGCCAAGTGGGGGCAGAGCTTAACTATGGCTACACCTTC.

This CDR3 is CASSQERGSQPQHF. CDR3 DNA: TGCGCCAGCAGCCAAGAAAGGGGGAGTCAGCCCCAGCATTTT. The gene calls are TRBV4-3 and TRBJ1-5; D might be TRBD1 (6 bases). The CDR3 loop spans 14 amino acids. Germline loops: CDR1 LGHNA, CDR2 YSLEER. V was pared by 0 bases and J by 6 bases, with 9 bases between.